What follows is one TCR beta chain and its context. What it binds is not known. This sample was taken from a study of CD8 T cells in ankylosing spondylitis. TCRdb recomputed calls from the 5' RACE reads with MiXCR, one row per CDR3 protein. The table has roughly 400,000 distinct CDR3 sequences, about a fifth seen once. Study-level results: Among TCR beta sequences, a motif of roughly 8 highly homologous variants appeared characteristic of ankylosing spondylitis blood.

Sequenced input: blood, either unsorted or a sorted T cell fraction (not recorded which). The clonotype originates from a male donor with ankylosing spondylitis.

The CDR3 coding sequence is TGTGCCAGCAGCGTCCGGGAGGCGAACTCCTACAATGAGCAGTTCTTC. Protein sequence: CASSVREANSYNEQFF. The chain combines TRBV9 with TRBJ2-1; TRBD2 matches 7 bases. Germline CDR1 is SGDLS and CDR2 is YYNGEE. The CDR3 contains 16 residues. Germline trimming cut 2 bases from V and 0 bases from J; bases unmatched to any gene: 5.